This T cell receptor (beta chain) was recovered during a study of read filtering for tumor transcriptome and immune sequencing. Background on the study: Mean patient age was approximately 71 years, range 47 to 80; roughly 18 male, around 15 female. Fewer than 10 patients were R-ISS I, 16 were R-ISS II, 6 or 7 were R-ISS III. The study, taken as a whole, reports: The sorted CD138-negative fraction was a mixed bone marrow immune population, not purified T cells. IR-seq and RNA-seq agreed better without single-read clonotypes.

V dropped 2 bases and J dropped 0; count of bases not matched to a gene: 3. This CDR3 is 16 amino acids long. The V gene's germline CDR1 is SGHVS and CDR2 FQNEAQ. Molecular barcoded adaptors covering alpha/delta and beta/gamma chains were used on approximately 400 ng RNA. TCRdb ran MiXCR on the reads and lists one entry per CDR3 protein. The table includes around 50,000 distinct CDR3 sequences, approximately 22% detected once. This clonotype was detected many times. The antigen is undetermined. Material: a population of CD138-negative cells sorted from bone marrow. The rearrangement links TRBV7-8 to TRBJ2-2; 7 nucleotides match TRBD2. The sequence derives from a donor at least 40 years old with multiple myeloma. For the CDR3, the DNA is TGTGCCAGCAGCTTACTCACTAGCGCGAACACCGGGGAGCTGTTTTTT. The encoded protein is CASSLLTSANTGELFF.